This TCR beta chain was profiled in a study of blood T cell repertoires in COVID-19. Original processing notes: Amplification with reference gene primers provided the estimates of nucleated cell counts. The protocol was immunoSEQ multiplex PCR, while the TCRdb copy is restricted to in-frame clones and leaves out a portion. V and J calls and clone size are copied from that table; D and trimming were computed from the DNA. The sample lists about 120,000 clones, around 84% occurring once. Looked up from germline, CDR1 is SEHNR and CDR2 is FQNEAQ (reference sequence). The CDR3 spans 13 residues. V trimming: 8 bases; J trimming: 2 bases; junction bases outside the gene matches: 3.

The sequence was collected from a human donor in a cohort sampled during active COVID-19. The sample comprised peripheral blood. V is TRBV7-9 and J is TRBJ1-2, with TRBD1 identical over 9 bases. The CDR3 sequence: CASGDRVNYGYTF. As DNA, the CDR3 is TGTGCCAGCGGGGACAGGGTGAACTATGGCTACACCTTC.